The 22 T cell receptor beta chains below all came from one sample that was sequenced in a study of blood T cells in healthy people across ages. It was with a sample-barcoded 5' primer and a J-beta primer mix that a second PCR of about 6 to 12 cycles was run. TCRdb ran MiXCR on the 5' RACE reads and lists one entry per CDR3 protein. The sample carries about 570,000 distinct CDR3 sequences, 27% recorded once. Material: blood. The receptors stem from an older woman in good health.

V is TRBV4-3 and J is TRBJ2-7; TRBD1 matches at 10 bases. The germline CDR1 and CDR2 sequences are LGHNA and YSLEER. The CDR3 spans 18 residues. V was clipped by 0 bases and J by 0 bases; unmatched bases: 8. The DNA for the CDR3 is TGCGCCAGCAGCCAAGACCGGACAGGGGGTATTATCTCCTACGAGCAGTACTTC. This sequence encodes CASSQDRTGGIISYEQYF.

The V call is TRBV3-1, the J call TRBJ1-4; 10 nucleotides match TRBD1. After removal of 5 bases from V and 10 bases from J, the junction contained 10 bases not matched to a gene. The CDR3 consists of 15 residues. CDR1 is LGHDT and CDR2 is YNNKEL in the germline V gene (reference sequence). The CDR3: CASSTRDRGGGKLFF. The CDR3 coding sequence is TGTGCCAGCAGCACCCGGGACAGGGGCGGTGGAAAACTGTTTTTT.

As for this clonotype: The junction shows a germline mismatch at one end, possibly a read error. The chain carries TRBV7-2 and TRBJ2-7, with D possibly TRBD2 on 5 matching bases. Germline V gives CDR1 SGHTA, CDR2 FQGNSA. CDR3 size: 14 residues. Here the CDR3 DNA reads TGTGCCAGCACGAAGGCAGCTAGCTCCTACGGGCAGTACTTC. Translating gives CASTKAASSYGQYF.

The rearrangement uses TRBV7-2 and TRBJ2-2, with TRBD2 matching 7 bases. CDR3 length: 16 amino acids. Looked up from germline, CDR1 is SGHTA and CDR2 is FQGNSA. Trimming took 4 bases from V and 0 from J; bases not matched to a gene: 5. CDR3 sequence: CASSWLAVTNTGELFF. For the CDR3, the DNA is TGTGCCAGCAGCTGGCTAGCGGTGACGAACACCGGGGAGCTGTTTTTT.

In this sample, this clonotype turned up a few times. The V call is TRBV20-1, the J call TRBJ1-2; 7 bases match TRBD1. After removal of 5 bases from V and 6 bases from J, the junction contained 9 bases not matched to a gene. CDR3 size: 13 residues. Germline CDR1 and CDR2: DFQATT and SNEGSKA (reference sequence). CDR3 sequence (DNA): TGCAGTGCTGAAGACAGGGAGAATAATGGCTACACCTTC. Translated, it gives CSAEDRENNGYTF.

In this sample, this clonotype turned up many times. The chain uses TRBV7-9 and TRBJ2-1, with D uncertain. V was trimmed by 3 bases and J by 4 bases, leaving 4 bases between them. Germline V gene data show CDR1 as SEHNR and CDR2 as FQNEAQ (reference sequence). There are 12 residues in the CDR3. DNA for the CDR3: TGTGCCAGCAGCTTCGGGTACAATGAGCAGTTCTTC. As protein: CASSFGYNEQFF.

Notes on this clonotype: Being one base from a much bigger clone, this may be a read error. The chain uses TRBV5-1 and TRBJ2-7, with a tentative D call TRBD2 (5 bases). CDR1 is SGHRS and CDR2 is YFSETQ in the germline V gene. The CDR3 length is 14 residues. V lost 4 bases and J 3 bases, leaving 14 bases between the germline ends. Written as DNA, the CDR3 is TGCGCCAGCAGCGAAGGAACGGCGGGCTACGAGCAGTACTTC. Encoded protein: CASSEGTAGYEQYF.

This clonotype was seen more than once but under ten times. The chain employs TRBV14 and TRBJ2-5; D remains unclear. The tail of the sequence fits TRBJ2-7 better, so the J call may be wrong. The CDR3 is 14 amino acids. Per germline, CDR1 SGHDN and CDR2 FVKESK. CDR3 amino acids: CASSQDLGLYEQYF. CDR3 nucleotide sequence: TGTGCCAGCAGCCAAGATTTGGGCCTCTACGAGCAGTACTTC.

This chain joins TRBV11-2 and TRBJ1-3; D not certain. The CDR3 runs to 15 residues. Germline lookup yields CDR1 SGHAT and CDR2 FQNNGV. V was cut by 5 bases and J by 0 bases, with 11 bases left in between. The CDR3 nucleotides read TGTGCCAGCAGCCCCAGGACCAACTCTGGAAACACCATATATTTT. It yields the protein CASSPRTNSGNTIYF.

The rearrangement links TRBV7-9 to TRBJ2-5, with a tentative D call TRBD2 (5 bases). Germline values: CDR1 SEHNR, CDR2 FQNEAQ (reference sequence). The V and J ends lost 1 base and 2 bases respectively, with 20 bases between them. The CDR3 covers 18 residues. CDR3 amino acids: CASSLGRLVILRQETQYF. CDR3 nucleotides: TGTGCCAGCAGCTTAGGGAGGCTGGTTATACTACGTCAAGAGACCCAGTACTTC.

The V gene is TRBV9, the J gene TRBJ1-4; D not certain. Germline V gives CDR1 SGDLS, CDR2 YYNGEE. The CDR3 is 15 amino acids. V was cut by 5 bases and J by 5 bases, with 16 bases left in between. CDR3 loop: CASRDEDDANEKLFF. In DNA, the CDR3 is TGTGCCAGCAGAGATGAAGATGACGCGAATGAAAAACTGTTTTTT.

V usage is TRBV9 and J usage is TRBJ1-2, with a weak D call TRBD1 (5 bases). The CDR3 totals 13 residues. The germline gives CDR1 SGDLS, CDR2 YYNGEE. V was clipped by 4 bases and J by 8 bases, with 15 bases between them. CDR3 sequence: CASSSGQNWGYTF. For the CDR3, the DNA is TGTGCCAGCAGCTCCGGACAAAACTGGGGCTACACCTTC. Together with reference TRBV9 and TRBJ1-2, the CDR3 gives the full variable domain: DSGVTQTPKHLITATGQRVTLRCSPRSGDLSVYWYQQSLDQGLQFLIQYYNGEERAKGNILERFSAQQFPDLHSELNLSSLELGDSALYFCASSSGQNWGYTFGSGTRLTVV.

Here the CDR3 reads CASSYSRTGGTDTQYF. The CDR3 region has the DNA TGTGCCAGCAGTTACTCGAGGACAGGGGGAACAGATACGCAGTATTTT. The V call is TRBV6-2 or TRBV6-3, the J call TRBJ2-3; 10 bases are shared with TRBD1. From germline, CDR1 is MNHEY and CDR2 SVGEGT. The V gene end was trimmed by 0 bases and the J gene end by 3 bases; junction bases not matched to a gene: 3. This CDR3 comprises 16 residues.

This clonotype was seen a handful of times. The rearrangement links TRBV5-1 to TRBJ2-2, with D possibly TRBD1 on 5 matching bases. This CDR3 comprises 14 residues. The V gene lost 2 bases and the J gene lost 8 bases, with 13 bases spanning the gap. Germline loops: CDR1 SGHRS, CDR2 YFSETQ. The CDR3 loop reads CASSFHRIDGELFF. For the CDR3, the DNA is TGCGCCAGCAGCTTCCACAGGATCGATGGGGAGCTGTTTTTT.

The chain carries TRBV4-1 and TRBJ1-4; D unclear. The CDR3 covers 17 residues. The germline V and J ends were trimmed by 4 bases and 3 bases, with 18 bases remaining between them. The germline CDR1 and CDR2 sequences are MGHRA and YSYEKL. The chain's CDR3 is CASSLHNQRMANEKLFF. CDR3 in DNA: TGCGCCAGCAGCCTACACAACCAGAGAATGGCTAATGAAAAACTGTTTTTT.

The genes are TRBV29-1 and TRBJ2-7; 7 nucleotides match TRBD1. This CDR3 has 13 residues. Germline CDR1 and CDR2: SQVTM and ANQGSEA. Trimming took 6 bases from V and 2 from J; bases not matched to a gene: 7. CDR3 protein: CSVHGTATYEQYF. CDR3 DNA: TGCAGCGTACACGGGACAGCTACCTACGAGCAGTACTTC.

The table lists this clonotype with a few counts. The rearrangement links TRBV4-2 to TRBJ1-2; 7 bases line up with TRBD1. Germline trimming cut 1 base from V and 7 bases from J; bases unmatched to any gene: 6. CDR1 and CDR2 (germline): LGHNA, YNFKEQ. CDR3 length equals 14 residues. The CDR3 loop reads CASSQAFPGGGYTF. The CDR3 nucleotides read TGTGCCAGCAGCCAAGCCTTTCCAGGGGGTGGCTACACCTTC.

This clonotype was seen a handful of times. The chain links TRBV10-3 to TRBJ2-2, with 7 bases matching TRBD1. The CDR3 spans 13 residues. Trimming at V came to 10 bases and at J to 4 bases, leaving 6 bases not matched to a gene. Germline V gives CDR1 ENHRY, CDR2 SYGVKD. Written as DNA, the CDR3 is TGTGCCAATCGGGGACAGCTCACCGGGGAGCTGTTTTTT. Translated, it gives CANRGQLTGELFF.

The sample holds a few counts of this clonotype. The V and J genes are TRBV9 and TRBJ2-5; unclear D gene. The CDR3 consists of 13 residues. CDR1 and CDR2 (germline): SGDLS, YYNGEE. V shed 4 bases and J shed 3 bases, with 10 bases lying between them. The CDR3 region is CASSQDLEETQYF. The CDR3 DNA sequence: TGTGCCAGCAGCCAGGACCTAGAAGAGACCCAGTACTTC.

The rearrangement uses TRBV5-6 and TRBJ2-2, with 9 bases fitting TRBD1. The junction had 10 bases not matched to a gene; V was cut back by 3 bases and J by 4 bases. The CDR3 runs 17 residues. Germline V CDR1 and CDR2: SGHDT, YYEEEE. CDR3 DNA: TGTGCCAGCAGCTATACACTTTGGGACAGGGCCACCGGGGAGCTGTTTTTT. It encodes CASSYTLWDRATGELFF.

For this clonotype: This may stem from a read error, because a much larger clone lies one nucleotide away. The chain recombines TRBV7-2 with TRBJ1-2; no reliable D call. The CDR3 has 13 residues. CDR1 is SGHTA, CDR2 FQGNSA, per germline. The V and J ends lost 1 base and 4 bases respectively, with 7 bases between them. CDR3 sequence: CASSLDQSYGYTF. CDR3 DNA: TGTGCCAGCAGCTTAGACCAGAGCTATGGCTACACCTTC.

The chain employs TRBV27 and TRBJ2-3, with 10 bases matching TRBD1. Germline CDR1 MNHEY, CDR2 SMNVEV (reference sequence). V shed 4 bases and J 5 bases; nucleotides not matched to a gene: 9. The CDR3 contains 16 residues. CDR3 in DNA: TGTGCCAGCAGTTCTCGACAGGGGGCGCGTAAAGATACGCAGTATTTT. This codes for CASSSRQGARKDTQYF.